This T cell receptor beta chain appears in the sequencing data of a study of regulatory T cells in long-lasting Graves disease. The CDR3 runs to 13 residues. Germline loops: CDR1 DFQATT, CDR2 SNEGSKA (reference sequence). Trimming pared 5 bases from V and 0 bases from J, leaving 11 bases between. Time point given: newly diagnosed GD, antithyroid drugs for less than 3 months. PBMC-extracted RNA yielded the TCR library. General study findings and limits: Shared public clonotypes totalled fewer than 3,000 in persistent patients, compared with just under 1,000 in new patients. Persistent disease showed a preference for TRBV28, TRBJ1-2 and TRBJ2-5.

Investigators prepared the TCR beta libraries by applying iRepertoire HTBI primers and Arm-PCR of CDR3 regions. TCRdb re-called the multiplex PCR reads with MiXCR, one entry per CDR3 protein. Found here are about 620,000 distinct CDR3 sequences, around 17% of them singletons; the top ten hold 15% to 20%. On this clonotype: The antigen is undetermined.

This sample was shared with a second study, whose subject was T cells in Graves' hyperthyroidism and ophthalmopathy. That study adds: The hyperthyroidism was newly diagnosed and had lasted under 2 months; the patients were aged 18 to 65. The TCR CDR3 first-round RT-PCR relied on the HTBI primer set.

Source: peripheral blood mononuclear cells (PBMCs), taken at new diagnosis, from a patient treated with antithyroid drugs. The source of this sequence is a woman aged 25 to 39 with Graves disease. This chain connects TRBV20-1 to TRBJ2-7; weak D call: TRBD2 (6 bases). The CDR3 DNA is TGCAGTGCTTCCGACGGGAGCTCCTACGAGCAGTACTTC. Translated: CSASDGSSYEQYF.